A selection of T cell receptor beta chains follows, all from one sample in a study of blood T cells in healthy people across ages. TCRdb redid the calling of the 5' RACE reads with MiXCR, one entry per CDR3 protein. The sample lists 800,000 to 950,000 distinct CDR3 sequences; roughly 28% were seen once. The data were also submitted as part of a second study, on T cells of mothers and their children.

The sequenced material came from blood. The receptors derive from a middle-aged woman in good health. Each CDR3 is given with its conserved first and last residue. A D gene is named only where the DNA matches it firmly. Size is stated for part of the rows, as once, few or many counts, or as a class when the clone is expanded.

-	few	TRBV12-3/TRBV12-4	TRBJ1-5	CASTYDGGNQPQHF	TGTGCCAGCACCTACGACGGGGGCAATCAGCCCCAGCATTTT
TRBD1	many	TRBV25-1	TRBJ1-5	CASSEQTRQGSNQPQHF	TGTGCCAGCAGTGAACAAACCCGACAGGGTAGCAATCAGCCCCAGCATTTT
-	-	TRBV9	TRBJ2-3	CASSKRSDTQYF	TGTGCCAGCAGCAAGAGGTCGGATACGCAGTATTTT
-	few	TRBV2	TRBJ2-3	CANQLGRPSTDTQYF	TGTGCCAACCAGCTGGGGAGACCTAGCACAGATACGCAGTATTTT
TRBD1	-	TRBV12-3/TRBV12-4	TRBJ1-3	CASSLDRTGSGNTIYF	TGTGCCAGCAGTCTCGACCGGACAGGGTCTGGAAACACCATATATTTT
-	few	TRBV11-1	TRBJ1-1	CASSLASIIGQKAFF	TGTGCCAGCAGCTTAGCGTCAATAATAGGACAGAAAGCTTTCTTT
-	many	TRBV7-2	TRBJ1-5	CASSFGPNQPQHF	TGTGCCAGCAGCTTTGGGCCAAATCAGCCCCAGCATTTT
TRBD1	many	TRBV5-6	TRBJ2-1	CASSYPILDRGNEQFF	TGTGCCAGCAGTTATCCTATACTGGACAGGGGTAATGAGCAGTTCTTC
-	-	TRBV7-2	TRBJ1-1	CASRPRGPSSNTEAFF	TGTGCCAGCAGACCAAGGGGCCCTTCCTCGAACACTGAAGCTTTCTTT
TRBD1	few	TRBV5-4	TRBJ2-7	CASSARQGAHEQYF	TGTGCCAGCAGCGCCCGACAGGGGGCCCACGAGCAGTACTTC
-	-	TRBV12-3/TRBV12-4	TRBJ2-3	CASSLVLRVSADTQYF	TGTGCCAGCAGTTTGGTCCTTCGGGTCAGCGCAGATACGCAGTATTTT
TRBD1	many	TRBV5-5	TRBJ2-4	CASSFTGGSAKNIQYF	TGTGCCAGCAGCTTCACAGGGGGGTCGGCCAAAAACATTCAGTACTTC
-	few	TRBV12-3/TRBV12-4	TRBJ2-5	CASSGNQETQYF	TGTGCCAGCAGTGGAAATCAAGAGACCCAGTACTTC
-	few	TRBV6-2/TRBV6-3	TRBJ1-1	CASSSGSWRTEAFF	TGTGCCAGCAGTTCAGGGTCCTGGAGGACTGAAGCTTTCTTT
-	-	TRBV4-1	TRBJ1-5	CASSQVFLGYKPQHF	TGCGCCAGCAGCCAAGTATTTTTGGGGTATAAGCCCCAGCATTTT
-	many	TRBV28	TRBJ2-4	CASRDDLNIQYF	TGTGCCAGCAGGGACGACTTAAACATTCAGTACTTC
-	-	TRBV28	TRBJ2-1	CASNGGGGGNEQFF	TGTGCCAGCAACGGAGGGGGAGGAGGCAATGAGCAGTTCTTC
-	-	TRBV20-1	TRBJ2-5	CSEAGTPGGETQYF	TGCAGTGAAGCCGGGACTCCCGGTGGGGAGACCCAGTACTTC
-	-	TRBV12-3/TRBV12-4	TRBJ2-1	CASSLRTVTSSYNEQFF	TGTGCCAGCAGTCTACGGACAGTAACCAGCTCCTACAATGAGCAGTTCTTC
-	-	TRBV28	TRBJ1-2	CASRLTGSNGYTF	TGTGCCAGCAGGCTGACAGGAAGTAATGGCTACACCTTC
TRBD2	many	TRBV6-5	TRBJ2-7	CASSGTSVSSYEQYF	TGTGCCAGCAGTGGGACTAGCGTATCCTCCTACGAGCAGTACTTC
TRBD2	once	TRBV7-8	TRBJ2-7	CASSLAGFGYEQYF	TGTGCCAGCAGCCTAGCGGGGTTCGGGTACGAGCAGTACTTC
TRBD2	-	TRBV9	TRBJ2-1	CASSEIGLAGSNEQFF	TGTGCCAGCAGCGAGATTGGACTAGCGGGAAGCAATGAGCAGTTCTTC
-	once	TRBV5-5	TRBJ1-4	CASSLGTPGEEKLFF	TGTGCCAGCAGCCTCGGGACACCTGGAGAAGAAAAACTGTTTTTT
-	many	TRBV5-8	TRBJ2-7	CASSRTHGPRQDEQYF	TGTGCCAGCAGCCGTACCCACGGACCTCGCCAGGACGAGCAGTACTTC
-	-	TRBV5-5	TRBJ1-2	CASSLGWSLSDGYTF	TGTGCCAGCAGCTTGGGTTGGAGCCTTAGCGATGGCTACACCTTC
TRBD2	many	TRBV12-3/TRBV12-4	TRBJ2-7	CASTNGASGASEQYF	TGTGCCAGCACCAACGGGGCTAGCGGGGCCTCTGAGCAGTACTTC
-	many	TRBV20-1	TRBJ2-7	CSARGPAGDEQYF	TGCAGTGCTAGGGGGCCAGCTGGGGATGAGCAGTACTTC
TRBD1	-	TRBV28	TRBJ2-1	CASSAVDRGPGNEQFF	TGTGCCAGCAGTGCGGTGGACAGGGGGCCAGGGAATGAGCAGTTCTTC
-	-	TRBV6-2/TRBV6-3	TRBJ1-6	CASMTAANSPLHF	TGTGCCAGCATGACGGCCGCCAATTCACCCCTCCACTTT
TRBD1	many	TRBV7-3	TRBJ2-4	CASSLNPDRAAKNIQYF	TGTGCCAGCAGCTTAAATCCGGACAGGGCGGCCAAAAACATTCAGTACTTC
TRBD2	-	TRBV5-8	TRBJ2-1	CASTAGDLNEQFF	TGTGCCAGCACAGCGGGGGACCTCAATGAGCAGTTCTTC
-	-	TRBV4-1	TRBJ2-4	CASSQEGYAATGRGGKNIQYF	TGCGCCAGCAGCCAAGAGGGCTACGCGGCTACTGGTAGAGGGGGCAAAAACATTCAGTACTTC
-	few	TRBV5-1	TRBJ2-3	CASSLATIDDTQYF	TGCGCCAGCAGCTTGGCAACTATTGATGATACGCAGTATTTT
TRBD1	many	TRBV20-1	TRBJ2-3	CSAAGTGRRDTQYF	TGCAGTGCTGCCGGGACAGGGAGGAGAGATACGCAGTATTTT
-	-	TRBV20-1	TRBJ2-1	CSGDIACEQFF	TGCAGTGGGGACATAGCCTGCGAGCAGTTCTTC
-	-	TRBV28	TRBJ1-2	CASRDRTNYGYTF	TGTGCCAGCAGAGACAGGACTAACTATGGCTACACCTTC
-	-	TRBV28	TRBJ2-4	CANSFLPGLAKNIQYF	TGTGCCAACAGTTTCTTACCCGGTCTAGCCAAAAACATTCAGTACTTC
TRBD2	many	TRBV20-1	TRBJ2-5	CSARDPSGQETQYF	TGCAGTGCTAGAGATCCTAGCGGCCAAGAGACCCAGTACTTC